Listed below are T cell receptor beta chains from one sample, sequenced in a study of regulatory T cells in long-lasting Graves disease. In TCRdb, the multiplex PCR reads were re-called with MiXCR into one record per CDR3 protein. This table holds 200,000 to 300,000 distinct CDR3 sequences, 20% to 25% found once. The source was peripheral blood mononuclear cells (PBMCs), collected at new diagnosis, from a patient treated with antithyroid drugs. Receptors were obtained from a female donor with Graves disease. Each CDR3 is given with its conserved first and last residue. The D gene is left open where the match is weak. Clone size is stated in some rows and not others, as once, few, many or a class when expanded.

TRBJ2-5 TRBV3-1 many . TGTGCCAGCAGCCAAGTTACGGGACGGGAGACCCAGTACTTC CASSQVTGRETQYF
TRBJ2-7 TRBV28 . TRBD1 TGTGCCAGCAGTTTAGCCGGGACAGGGAGGAACGAGCAGTACTTC CASSLAGTGRNEQYF
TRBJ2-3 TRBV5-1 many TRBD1 TGCGCCAGCAGGACAGGGGCCCGAGATACGCAGTATTTT CASRTGARDTQYF
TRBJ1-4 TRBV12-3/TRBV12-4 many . TGTGCCAGCAGGCCCCCCGGGATCTCTGAAAAACTGTTTTTT CASRPPGISEKLFF
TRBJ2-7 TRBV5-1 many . TGCGCCAGCAGCTATGCGGCTGTGGGGGGAGAAAAAGAGCAGTACTTC CASSYAAVGGEKEQYF
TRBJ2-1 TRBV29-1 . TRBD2 TGCAGCGTTTCTGGGACTAGCGGGGTCCACATCTCCTACAATGAGCAGTTCTTC CSVSGTSGVHISYNEQFF
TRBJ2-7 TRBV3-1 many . TGTGCCAGCAGCCGAAATTACGAGCAGTACTTC CASSRNYEQYF
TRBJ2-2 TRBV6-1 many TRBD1 TGTGCCAGCAGCCCCGGACAGGGGAAAGCGAACACCGGGGAGCTGTTTTTT CASSPGQGKANTGELFF
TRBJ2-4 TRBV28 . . TGTGCCAGCAGTTTGGGTGGCAAAAACATTCAGTACTTC CASSLGGKNIQYF
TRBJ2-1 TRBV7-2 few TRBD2 TGTGCCAGCAGCTTAGAGGGACTAGCGGGGAACAATGAGCAGTTCTTC CASSLEGLAGNNEQFF
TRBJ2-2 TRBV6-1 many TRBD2 TGTGCCAGCAGTTACACTGGACTAGCGGGAGAAGGACCCGGGGAGCTGTTTTTT CASSYTGLAGEGPGELFF
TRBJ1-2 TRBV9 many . TGTGCCAGCAGCGTAGACGAGGGGAGCATCTATGGCTACACCTTC CASSVDEGSIYGYTF
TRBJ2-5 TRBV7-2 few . TGTGCCAGCAGCTTAGGGGGTCAGGTTGGAGAGACCCAGTACTTC CASSLGGQVGETQYF
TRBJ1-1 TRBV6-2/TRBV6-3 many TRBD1 TGTGCCAGCACTGAGACAGGGGGATCTGAAGCTTTCTTT CASTETGGSEAFF
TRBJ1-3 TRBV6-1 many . TGTGCCAGCAGTGAAAGAGGCGGTCGCTCTGGAAACACCATATATTTT CASSERGGRSGNTIYF
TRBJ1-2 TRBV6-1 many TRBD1 TGTGCCAGCAGTGAAGCGGGCAGGGGGAATGGCTACACCTTC CASSEAGRGNGYTF
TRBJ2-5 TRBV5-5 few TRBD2 TGTGCCAGCAGCTCCCGACTAGCGGGGGGGGAGACCCAGTACTTC CASSSRLAGGETQYF
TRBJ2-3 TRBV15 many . TGTGCCACCAGCAGAGACGGAGGGAGAACAGATACGCAGTATTTT CATSRDGGRTDTQYF
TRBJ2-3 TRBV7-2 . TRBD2 TGTGCCAGCAGCTTAGGACCGGGGGGGTTGTCAGATACGCAGTATTTT CASSLGPGGLSDTQYF
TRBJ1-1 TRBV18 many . TGTGCCAGCTCACAGGGTCCAGGGAACACTGAAGCTTTCTTT CASSQGPGNTEAFF
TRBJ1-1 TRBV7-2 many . TGTGCCAGCAGCTTAGTGGGGCAGGACACTGAAGCTTTCTTT CASSLVGQDTEAFF
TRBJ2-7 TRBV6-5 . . TGTGCCAGCAGTTACAACCTCCAGGGGGGAGAGCAGTACTTC CASSYNLQGGEQYF
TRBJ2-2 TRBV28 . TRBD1 TGTGCCAGCAGTTTAAAACAGGGGAGCACCGGGGAGCTGTTTTTT CASSLKQGSTGELFF
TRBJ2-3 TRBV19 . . TGTGCCAGTAGTAGGACCACTAGCACAGATACGCAGTATTTT CASSRTTSTDTQYF
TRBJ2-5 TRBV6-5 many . TGTGCCAGCAGTTACTCGAACTTCGCAGGGAAAGAGACCCAGTACTTC CASSYSNFAGKETQYF
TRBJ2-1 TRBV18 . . TGTGCCAGCTCCCAAGCAGGTGACTACGAGCAGTTCTTC CASSQAGDYEQFF
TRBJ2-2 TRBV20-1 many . TGCAGTGCTAGAGCCTTAAGAGGGGGGAACACCGGGGAGCTGTTTTTT CSARALRGGNTGELFF
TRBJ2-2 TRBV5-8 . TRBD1 TGTGCCAGCAGCTTGGGCTTGACAGGGGTTTTCACCGGGGAGCTGTTTTTT CASSLGLTGVFTGELFF
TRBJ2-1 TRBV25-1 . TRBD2 TGTGGCCCCCTAGCGGGAGTGAATGGGGCGGTCAATGAGCAGTTCTTC CGPLAGVNGAVNEQFF
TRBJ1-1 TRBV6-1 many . TGTGCCAGCAGTGAAGCCTCCCAGGGAAGCACTGAAGCTTTCTTT CASSEASQGSTEAFF
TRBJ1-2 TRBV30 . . TGTGCCTGGAGTGTATTATCGGGACCTAAATCTGGTGGCTACACCTTC CAWSVLSGPKSGGYTF
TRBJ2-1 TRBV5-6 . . TGTGCCAGCAGCTTGGCCGGGGTAGGGGATAATGAGCAGTTCTTC CASSLAGVGDNEQFF
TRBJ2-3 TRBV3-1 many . TGTGCCAGCAGCCAACGGGTAGGAGGGAGCACAGATACGCAGTATTTT CASSQRVGGSTDTQYF
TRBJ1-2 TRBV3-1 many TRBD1 TGTGCCAGCAGCCCTGGACAGGGGGGAATTGGCTACACCTTC CASSPGQGGIGYTF
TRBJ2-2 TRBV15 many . TGTGCCACCAGCAGAGGTGTTACCGGGGAGCTGTTTTTT CATSRGVTGELFF
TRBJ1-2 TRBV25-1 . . TGTGCCAGCACCGAGGGTGGGAAAGGCTACACCTTC CASTEGGKGYTF
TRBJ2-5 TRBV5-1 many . TGCGCCAGCTCCGGGGGTCTTGGGACCCAGTACTTC CASSGGLGTQYF
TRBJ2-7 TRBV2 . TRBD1 TGTGCCAGCAGTCCTAGTCCCGGGACAGCAGACCACGAGCAGTACTTC CASSPSPGTADHEQYF
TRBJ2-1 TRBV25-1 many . TGTGCCAGCGGGGGTGGTGAGCAGTTCTTC CASGGGEQFF
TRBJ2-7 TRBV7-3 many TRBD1 TGTGCCAGCAGCCAAGGACAGGGCGAGCAGTACTTC CASSQGQGEQYF
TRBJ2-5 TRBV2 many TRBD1 TGTGCCAGCAGTGGAGGGGGCGCCGGGGAGACCCAGTACTTC CASSGGGAGETQYF
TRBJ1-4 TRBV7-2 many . TGTGCCAGCAGCTTAGATAAACAGAGCGAAAAACTGTTTTTT CASSLDKQSEKLFF